The clone carrying this T cell receptor (beta chain) was found many times. Trimming took off 0 bases at V and 5 bases at J, with 14 bases between the two ends. The length of the CDR3 is 15 residues. Germline V gene lookup returns CDR1 SGDLS and CDR2 YYNGEE. TCRdb ran MiXCR on the PCR reads. Among fewer than 35,000 clones listed, 20% to 30% were seen once. The data are from a study of metastatic and nonmetastatic thyroid tumors. There were no patients who had received any treatment before thyroid surgery. The clonotype comes from a female donor with papillary thyroid cancer or a benign thyroid nodule (not recorded which). Some clones in this sample may be carry-over from other donors' samples. This chain joins TRBV9 and TRBJ2-5; perhaps TRBD2 as D (5 bases). Sequencing was carried out using blood. CDR3 residues: CASSVVVGGEETQYF. CDR3 in DNA: TGTGCCAGCAGCGTAGTGGTAGGAGGTGAGGAGACCCAGTACTTC.